A single sample is the source of the 27 T cell receptor beta chains below, sequenced in a study of shared clonotypes between healthy human individuals. Sequenced by immunoSEQ multiplex PCR; TCRdb stores in-frame clones only, minus some. The table includes 800,000 to 1,200,000 clones, roughly 74% detected once. The sample was memory CD4+ T cells from PBMCs. Subset: CD45RA-negative fraction. The receptors were gathered from a man between 18 and 29 years old in good health. Some clones in this sample may be carry-over from other donors' samples.

This clone was detected only a few times. The gene calls are TRBV10-2 and TRBJ1-5; D not resolved. Trimming stripped 3 bases from V and 7 bases from J, with 7 bases between. CDR1 is WSHSY, CDR2 SAAADI, per germline. The CDR3 contains 12 residues. CDR3 region: CASSDLSQPQHF. CDR3 in DNA: TGCGCCAGCAGTGACCTTTCGCAGCCCCAGCATTTT.

V and J are TRBV5-4 and TRBJ1-1; D unclear. V was trimmed by 5 bases and J by 0 bases, leaving 11 bases between them. CDR1 SGHNT and CDR2 YYREEE come from the germline V gene (reference sequence). This CDR3 is built from 14 residues. The DNA for the CDR3 is TGTGCCAGCAGACCCGGGAAGGTGAACACTGAAGCTTTCTTT. Translating gives CASRPGKVNTEAFF.

This clone was counted a single time. The chain recombines TRBV28 with TRBJ2-7; the match to TRBD2 covers 14 bases. Germline lookup yields CDR1 MDHEN and CDR2 SYDVKM. The V segment lost 2 bases and the J segment 0 bases; nucleotides outside the gene matches: 3. CDR3 length: 17 residues. The DNA for the CDR3 is TGTGCCAGCAGTTTAAGGGGGACTAGCGGGAGCTCCTACGAGCAGTACTTC. This gives the protein CASSLRGTSGSSYEQYF.

The chain is built from TRBV6-5 and TRBJ2-3; D gene unclear. Between the trimmed V and J ends, which lost 5 bases and 0 bases, there was a span of 12 bases. The CDR3 runs 15 residues. CDR1 MNHEY and CDR2 SVGAGI come from the germline V gene. The chain's CDR3 is CASSGGSHSTDTQYF. The DNA of the CDR3 is TGTGCCAGCAGTGGCGGCTCGCACAGCACAGATACGCAGTATTTT.

The V and J genes are TRBV10-1 and TRBJ2-3, with D unclear. From germline, CDR1 is WNHNN and CDR2 SYGVQD (reference sequence). Deletions cut 8 bases from V and 0 bases from J, with 6 bases between. This CDR3 is 12 amino acids long. This chain's CDR3 is CASSSSTDTQYF. The CDR3 DNA is TGCGCCAGCTCATCGAGCACAGATACGCAGTATTTT.

V and J are TRBV6-4 and TRBJ2-6; 11 positions agree with TRBD1. This CDR3 region has 24 residues. With 0 bases clipped from V and 4 bases from J, the junction kept 23 bases outside the gene matches. CDR1 is MRHNA, CDR2 SNTAGT, per germline. CDR3 nucleotides: TGTGCCAGCAGTGACTCACCAGGCCACTCCCCCCCCGGGACAGGGGGACCCGGGGCCAACGTCCTGACTTTC. Its translation is CASSDSPGHSPPGTGGPGANVLTF.

V usage is TRBV28 and J usage is TRBJ1-3, with D possibly matching TRBD1 (5 bases). Trimming cost V 3 bases and J 4 bases, with 10 bases left between them. The germline CDR1 and CDR2 sequences are MDHEN and SYDVKM. The CDR3 loop spans 14 amino acids. The CDR3 sequence is CASSLIGQGNTIYF. DNA of the CDR3: TGTGCCAGCAGTTTGATCGGACAAGGAAACACCATATATTTT.

This clone was counted a few times. The chain carries TRBV2 and TRBJ1-1; D is undetermined. V lost 2 bases and J 1 base, leaving 5 bases between the germline ends. CDR1 is SNHLY and CDR2 is FYNNEI in the germline V gene. The CDR3 loop spans 13 amino acids. DNA of the CDR3: TGTGCCAGCAGTGAACTATGGAACACTGAAGCTTTCTTT. Amino acid sequence: CASSELWNTEAFF. Full variable domain (rest looked up from reference TRBV2 and TRBJ1-1): EPEVTQTPSHQVTQMGQEVILRCVPISNHLYFYWYRQILGQKVEFLVSFYNNEISEKSEIFDDQFSVERPDGSNFTLKIRSTKLEDSAMYFCASSELWNTEAFFGQGTRLTVV.

J is TRBJ2-5 and V is TRBV5-1; a possible D gene is TRBD1 (6 bases). V dropped 4 bases and J dropped 1 base, with 11 bases sitting between them. This CDR3 region has 14 residues. Germline CDR1 and CDR2: SGHRS and YFSETQ. Here the CDR3 reads CASSGGGPQETQYF. As DNA, the CDR3 is TGCGCCAGCAGCGGTGGGGGCCCCCAAGAGACCCAGTACTTC.

The chain has TRBV6-1 and TRBJ2-1; 14 bases are a match to TRBD2. V lost 0 bases to trimming and J lost 7 bases; unmatched junction nucleotides: 5. Germline values: CDR1 MNHNS, CDR2 SASEGT. The CDR3 sequence is 17 residues long. DNA for the CDR3: TGTGCCAGCAGTGAAGCGCTTCGGACTAGCGGGAGGAATGAGCAGTTCTTC. This sequence encodes CASSEALRTSGRNEQFF.

The J gene is TRBJ1-2, the V gene TRBV14, with D tentatively TRBD1 (6 bases). V shed 1 base and J shed 8 bases, with 11 bases lying between them. This CDR3 has 13 residues. Germline CDR1 SGHDN, CDR2 FVKESK. The CDR3 region is CASSQVGGEGYTF. The CDR3, as DNA: TGTGCCAGCAGCCAAGTTGGGGGCGAAGGCTACACCTTC.

Remarks on this clone: A much larger clonotype is one base distant, so this may be a read error. The chain recombines TRBV11-2 with TRBJ2-7; unclear D gene. The V gene's germline CDR1 is SGHAT and CDR2 FQNNGV. The ends were cut back, 5 bases at V and 6 bases at J, with 26 bases in the middle. This CDR3 comprises 17 residues. The CDR3 loop is CASSLNPRGTPSSEQYF. The CDR3 DNA follows: TGTGCCAGCAGCCTCAATCCCCGCGGTACTCCCTCGTCCGAGCAGTACTTC. The entire variable domain, with the rest obtained from reference TRBV11-2 and TRBJ2-7, is as follows: EAGVAQSPRYKIIEKRQSVAFWCNPISGHATLYWYQQILGQGPKLLIQFQNNGVVDDSQLPKDRFSAERLKGVDSTLKIQPAKLEDSAVYLCASSLNPRGTPSSEQYFGPGTRLTVT.

V gene TRBV7-6 combines with J gene TRBJ2-1, with D possibly TRBD2 on 6 matching bases. Germline V gene data show CDR1 as SGHVS and CDR2 as FNYEAQ. The CDR3 covers 17 residues. The V end was cut by 1 base, the J end by 4 bases, with 17 bases between. The CDR3 loop is CASSLVYRRAGYNEQFF. The DNA of the CDR3 is TGTGCCAGCAGCTTAGTCTACCGCCGGGCGGGATACAATGAGCAGTTCTTC.

The V and J genes are TRBV6-1 and TRBJ2-7; no clear D gene. Trimming shortened V by 7 bases and J by 2 bases, and 12 bases separated the two germline ends. The CDR3 spans 13 residues. Germline V gives CDR1 MNHNS, CDR2 SASEGT. The CDR3 coding sequence is TGTGCCAGCAATCGTATTCGGACCTACGAGCAGTACTTC. Its translation: CASNRIRTYEQYF.

Notes on this clone: A much more abundant neighbour one base away suggests this may be a read error. The rearrangement joins TRBV5-8 to TRBJ2-1; D not resolved. V was clipped by 3 bases and J by 2 bases, with 3 bases between them. The CDR3 spans 12 residues. Germline V gene lookup returns CDR1 SGHTS and CDR2 YDEGEE. The CDR3 loop is CASSSPYNEQFF. The CDR3 DNA follows: TGTGCCAGCAGCTCCCCCTACAATGAGCAGTTCTTC.

The rearrangement links TRBV30 to TRBJ2-7; no clear D. CDR3 length equals 12 residues. CDR1 and CDR2 (germline): GTSNPN, SVGIG (reference sequence). V was shortened by 0 bases and J by 3 bases, with 6 bases between the two germline ends. The CDR3 here is CAWSVMRYEQYF. The CDR3 DNA is TGTGCCTGGAGTGTTATGCGCTACGAGCAGTACTTC. Drawing the rest from reference TRBV30 and TRBJ2-7, the complete variable domain is SQTIHQWPATLVQPVGSPLSLECTVEGTSNPNLYWYRQAAGRGLQLLFYSVGIGQISSEVPQNLSASRPQDRQFILSSKKLLLSDSGFYLCAWSVMRYEQYFGPGTRLTVT.

The gene calls are TRBV6-1 and TRBJ2-7; 12 nucleotides agree with TRBD1. Germline trimming cut 10 bases from V and 2 bases from J; bases unmatched to any gene: 3. From germline, CDR1 is MNHNS and CDR2 SASEGT. The CDR3 spans 13 residues. The CDR3 nucleotides read TGTGCCACCGGGACAGGGGGCACCTACGAGCAGTACTTC. Its protein product is CATGTGGTYEQYF.

The CDR3 spells CASMGSESKIYEQYF. CDR3 coding DNA: TGTGCCAGCATGGGTTCTGAATCGAAGATATACGAGCAGTACTTC. This chain connects TRBV28 to TRBJ2-7, with D uncertain. Germline V gives CDR1 MDHEN, CDR2 SYDVKM. Trimming took 7 bases from V and 4 from J, leaving 20 bases between them. The CDR3 is 15 residues long. Full variable domain (outside the CDR3, taken from reference TRBV28 and TRBJ2-7): DVKVTQSSRYLVKRTGEKVFLECVQDMDHENMFWYRQDPGLGLRLIYFSYDVKMKEKGDIPEGYSVSREKKERFSLILESASTNQTSMYLCASMGSESKIYEQYFGPGTRLTVT.

This clone was counted a few times. This rearrangement joins TRBV7-2 to TRBJ1-2, with D tentatively TRBD1 (5 bases). There are 15 residues in the CDR3. V lost 6 bases and J 4 bases, leaving 18 bases between the germline ends. Germline CDR1 is SGHTA and CDR2 is FQGNSA. CDR3 DNA sequence: TGTGCCAGCAGGCCTAGTGGGCAGGGTGTCTATGGCTACACCTTC. This sequence encodes CASRPSGQGVYGYTF. The full variable domain, completed using reference TRBV7-2 and TRBJ1-2, is GAGVSQSPSNKVTEKGKDVELRCDPISGHTALYWYRQSLGQGLEFLIYFQGNSAPDKSGLPSDRFSAERTGGSVSTLTIQRTQQEDSAVYLCASRPSGQGVYGYTFGSGTRLTVV.

This chain uses TRBV9 with TRBJ2-1; 12 nucleotides match TRBD2. Germline CDR1 and CDR2: SGDLS and YYNGEE. Germline trimming cut 0 bases from V and 3 bases from J; bases unmatched to any gene: 4. This CDR3 is built from 17 residues. CDR3 protein: CASSVGLAGVGYNEQFF. CDR3 DNA sequence: TGTGCCAGCAGCGTAGGACTAGCGGGAGTCGGCTACAATGAGCAGTTCTTC.

About this clone: At one of its ends the junction is not consistent with the germline gene, which may arise from a read error. The chain couples TRBV30 to TRBJ2-1, with unresolved D. In germline, CDR1 is GTSNPN, CDR2 SVGIG (reference sequence). CDR3 size: 12 residues. As DNA, the CDR3 is TGTGCCTGGAGTGGACCCCCGGGTGAGCAGCTCTTC. Translating it yields CAWSGPPGEQLF.

The V and J genes are TRBV5-1 and TRBJ2-4; no reliable D call. This CDR3 contains 15 residues. V lost 4 bases to trimming and J lost 7 bases, with 18 bases between them. In germline, CDR1 is SGHRS, CDR2 YFSETQ. CDR3 residues: CASSGVPQTRNIQYF. The CDR3 bases are TGCGCCAGCAGCGGGGTCCCCCAGACGAGGAACATTCAGTACTTC.

V is TRBV27 and J is TRBJ1-5; possible D gene TRBD1, 6 bases. Germline loops: CDR1 MNHEY, CDR2 SMNVEV (reference sequence). The CDR3 contains 14 residues. Trimming took 1 base from V and 5 from J, leaving 9 bases between them. The CDR3 coding sequence is TGTGCCAGCAGTTTATTAGGGGGGGATCAGCCCCAGCATTTT. This codes for CASSLLGGDQPQHF.

Regarding this clone: The same CDR3 can be traced to other DNA sequences in this sample. The chain has TRBV7-2 and TRBJ1-2; no definite D call. The CDR3 loop spans 12 amino acids. Germline V gene lookup returns CDR1 SGHTA and CDR2 FQGNSA. The V end was cut by 1 base, the J end by 4 bases, with 4 bases between. The CDR3 is CASSLDGYGYTF. CDR3 sequence (DNA): TGTGCCAGCAGCTTAGACGGCTATGGCTACACCTTC.

Concerning this clone: Other nucleotide sequences in the sample specify the same CDR3. This chain joins TRBV6-4 and TRBJ2-1; tentatively, D is TRBD1 or TRBD2 (5 bases each). The CDR3 totals 13 residues. Trimming cost V 5 bases and J 4 bases, with 9 bases left between them. Germline V gene lookup returns CDR1 MRHNA and CDR2 SNTAGT. The CDR3 loop reads CASSSGPYNEQFF. The CDR3, as DNA: TGTGCCAGCAGTTCGGGGCCTTACAATGAGCAGTTCTTC.

The gene calls are TRBV5-1 and TRBJ2-7; D unclear. Trimming took off 3 bases at V and 2 bases at J, with 9 bases between the two ends. In germline, CDR1 is SGHRS, CDR2 YFSETQ. The CDR3 consists of 13 residues. The CDR3, as DNA: TGCGCCAGCAGCTGGCAGTCGGCCTACGAGCAGTACTTC. Translation gives CASSWQSAYEQYF.

The chain links TRBV18 to TRBJ2-7; TRBD1 matches at 10 bases. Trimming took 1 base from V and 5 from J; bases not matched to a gene: 8. Germline-derived CDR1 and CDR2 are KGHSH and LQKENI. The CDR3 totals 16 residues. For the CDR3, the DNA is TGTGCCAGCTCACCACTGATAGGACAGGGGGTTAACGAGCAGTACTTC. Translated, it gives CASSPLIGQGVNEQYF.